What follows are 20 T cell receptor beta chains derived from one specimen sequenced in a study of blood T cell repertoires in COVID-19 (dated by TCRdb to the early 2020s). The library was obtained by the immunoSEQ multiplex PCR assay. TCRdb holds this immuneACCESS table with in-frame rearrangements only. Some clones are missing; in checked studies, unresolved V genes explain under half, and the rest has no known cause. A total of about 100,000 clones appear in this sample, 75% to 85% of them only once. The top ten hold around 4.8% of the sample. Sequenced material: peripheral blood. The source is a man at least 80 years old with COVID-19, enrolled during active disease.

The chain joins TRBV19 to TRBJ1-6; D is possibly TRBD1 (6 bases). The V and J ends lost 6 bases and 0 bases respectively, with 9 bases between them. Germline V gene sequence: CDR1 LNHDA, CDR2 SQIVND (reference sequence). There are 15 residues in the CDR3. CDR3: CASRGANSYNSPLHF. The CDR3 DNA is TGTGCCAGTAGGGGGGCCAACTCCTATAATTCACCCCTCCACTTT.

The chain couples TRBV28 to TRBJ2-1; 8 bases agree with TRBD1. Germline CDR1 reads MDHEN; CDR2 reads SYDVKM. The CDR3 contains 15 residues. After removal of 5 bases from V and 4 bases from J, the junction contained 7 bases not matched to a gene. The CDR3 region is CASSPRQGMYNEQFF. CDR3 DNA sequence: TGTGCCAGCAGTCCTCGACAGGGGATGTACAATGAGCAGTTCTTC.

This chain joins TRBV27 and TRBJ1-3; D call uncertain. The CDR3 consists of 15 residues. CDR1 and CDR2 from the germline V gene are MNHEY and SMNVEV (reference sequence). Trimming pared 6 bases from V and 3 bases from J, leaving 15 bases between. The CDR3 nucleotides read TGTGCCAGCAGCTCCCCGGGAACTGGTGGAAACACCATATATTTT. It encodes CASSSPGTGGNTIYF.

The V call is TRBV15, the J call TRBJ1-2; 7 bases are a match to TRBD1. Unmatched junction bases numbered 9, after V lost 3 bases and J lost 8 bases. CDR1 LNHNV and CDR2 YYDKDF come from the germline V gene (reference sequence). This CDR3 spans 14 amino acids. The CDR3 DNA reads as TGTGCCACCAGCAGTTGGGGGACAGCTATCGGCTACACCTTC. It codes for CATSSWGTAIGYTF.

J is TRBJ1-2 and V is TRBV6-4; 10 positions agree with TRBD1. The CDR3 covers 15 residues. CDR1 MRHNA and CDR2 SNTAGT come from the germline V gene. Unmatched junction bases numbered 5, after V lost 6 bases and J lost 1 base. The CDR3 coding sequence is TGTGCCAGCAGATCCGGGACAGGGGTTAACTATGGCTACACCTTC. This codes for CASRSGTGVNYGYTF.

The sample holds one count of this clone. The V call is TRBV10-3, the J call TRBJ2-1; TRBD2 matches 15 bases. The CDR3 length is 15 residues. CDR1 and CDR2 from the germline V gene are ENHRY and SYGVKD. J gave up 6 bases and V 6 bases, and 3 bases lay outside the gene matches. DNA for the CDR3: TGTGCCATCAGCGGACTAGCGGGAGGGGGCAATGAGCAGTTCTTC. This translates into CAISGLAGGGNEQFF.

The gene calls are TRBV2 and TRBJ2-3; 13 bases match TRBD2. CDR1 and CDR2 (germline): SNHLY, FYNNEI. CDR3 length: 16 residues. V lost 5 bases to trimming and J lost 3 bases; unmatched junction nucleotides: 5. The CDR3 reads CASSPRTSGRTDTQYF. CDR3 in DNA: TGTGCCAGCAGTCCCCGGACTAGCGGGAGAACAGATACGCAGTATTTT.

This clone was detected only once. J is TRBJ2-7 and V is TRBV4-3, with 8 bases lining up with TRBD1. This CDR3 region has 14 residues. The V gene's germline CDR1 is LGHNA and CDR2 YSLEER. V shed 2 bases and J 1 base; nucleotides not matched to a gene: 1. CDR3 DNA: TGCGCCAGCAGCCAAAGACAGGGGTCCTACGAGCAGTACTTC. It is translated as CASSQRQGSYEQYF.

V gene TRBV6-6 combines with J gene TRBJ2-1; D is possibly TRBD2 (7 bases). There are 13 residues in the CDR3. The germline gives CDR1 MNHNY, CDR2 SVGAGI (reference sequence). V lost 0 bases and J 14 bases, leaving 14 bases between the germline ends. The CDR3 DNA follows: TGTGCCAGCAGTTACTCGGCGGGGGCCGCCAAGTTCTTC. Protein sequence: CASSYSAGAAKFF.

The chain carries TRBV4-2 and TRBJ2-1; 10 nucleotides line up with TRBD1. V lost 4 bases and J lost 5; bases outside the gene matches: 2. Germline-derived CDR1 and CDR2 are LGHNA and YNFKEQ. The CDR3 totals 14 residues. The CDR3 loop reads CASSRGTGDNEQFF. The CDR3 DNA reads TGTGCCAGCAGCCGGGGGACAGGGGACAATGAGCAGTTCTTC.

This clone was seen a few times. V usage is TRBV20-1 and J usage is TRBJ2-2; D is uncertain. The ends were cut back, 6 bases at V and 5 bases at J, with 7 bases in the middle. Germline CDR1 and CDR2: DFQATT and SNEGSKA (reference sequence). The CDR3 length is 11 residues. The CDR3, as DNA: TGCAGTGCCATCAGAACCGGGGAGCTGTTTTTT. Translation: CSAIRTGELFF.

The V call is TRBV15, the J call TRBJ2-5; 7 nucleotides line up with TRBD2. The germline V gene encodes CDR1 LNHNV and CDR2 YYDKDF (reference sequence). The CDR3 spans 14 residues. V was clipped by 5 bases and J by 2 bases; unmatched bases: 5. The chain's CDR3 is CATSRDYQQETQYF. DNA of the CDR3: TGTGCCACCAGCCGGGACTACCAGCAAGAGACCCAGTACTTC.

This chain connects TRBV7-6 to TRBJ1-6, with 7 positions matching TRBD1. Losses at the gene ends were 3 bases for V and 4 bases for J; bases not matched to a gene: 12. The CDR3 has 18 amino acids. Germline V CDR1 and CDR2: SGHVS, FNYEAQ. The CDR3 DNA sequence: TGTGCCAGCAGCTTTCGCCCCATTGGGACAGATTATAATTCACCCCTCCACTTT. Its protein is CASSFRPIGTDYNSPLHF.

This clone came up once. The chain has TRBV11-1 and TRBJ2-7; D possibly corresponds to TRBD2 (5 bases). The CDR3 covers 14 residues. Germline assignment: CDR1 SGHAT and CDR2 FQDESV (reference sequence). Trimming left V 2 bases short and J 5 bases short, with 13 bases between. CDR3 region: CASSLRPPEDEQYF. The CDR3 DNA reads as TGTGCCAGCAGCTTAAGGCCTCCGGAGGACGAGCAGTACTTC.

The gene calls are TRBV30 and TRBJ2-5; tentatively, D is TRBD1 (6 bases). The CDR3 is 17 residues long. Trimming removed 0 bases from V and 1 base from J, with 18 bases in between. Germline loops: CDR1 GTSNPN, CDR2 SVGIG (reference sequence). In nucleotides, the CDR3 is TGTGCCTGGAGTGTAGCCCCTCAGGGGACCTCCCAAGAGACCCAGTACTTC. Translating gives CAWSVAPQGTSQETQYF.

The chain recombines TRBV10-2 with TRBJ2-1, with a weak D call TRBD1 (6 bases). CDR3 length: 12 residues. In germline, CDR1 is WSHSY, CDR2 SAAADI. The V end was cut by 4 bases, the J end by 9 bases, with 10 bases between. The CDR3 bases are TGCGCCAGCAGTGTGGTAGGGGGTGAGCAGTTCTTC. Protein sequence: CASSVVGGEQFF.

The sample holds a few counts of this clone. The chain is built from TRBV9 and TRBJ1-6; 9 nucleotides agree with TRBD1. V lost 4 bases, J lost 8 bases, and 16 bases stayed unmatched. The CDR3 extends over 18 amino acids. Germline-derived CDR1 and CDR2 are SGDLS and YYNGEE. CDR3 sequence reads: CASSPRDRDRVGHSPLHF. CDR3 DNA: TGTGCCAGCAGCCCTCGGGACAGGGATCGAGTGGGCCATTCACCCCTCCACTTT.

The chain has TRBV5-1 and TRBJ2-2, with 9 bases aligning to TRBD1. Germline-derived CDR1 and CDR2 are SGHRS and YFSETQ. With 4 bases clipped from V and 6 bases from J, the junction kept 10 bases outside the gene matches. The CDR3 is 16 amino acids. DNA of the CDR3: TGCGCCAGCAGCCCGGAAGGGACAGGGTCATCCGGGGAGCTGTTTTTT. Translated: CASSPEGTGSSGELFF. The variable domain in full, with the rest retrieved from reference TRBV5-1 and TRBJ2-2, is KAGVTQTPRYLIKTRGQQVTLSCSPISGHRSVSWYQQTPGQGLQFLFEYFSETQRNKGNFPGRFSGRQFSNSRSEMNVSTLELGDSALYLCASSPEGTGSSGELFFGEGSRLTVL.

J is TRBJ1-2 and V is TRBV9; TRBD1 aligns across 7 bases. With V trimmed by 1 base and J by 0 bases, 3 bases remained unmatched. CDR1 is SGDLS and CDR2 is YYNGEE in the germline V gene. The CDR3 spans 15 residues. CDR3 bases: TGTGCCAGCAGCGTAAGGACAGGCCCTAACTATGGCTACACCTTC. It encodes CASSVRTGPNYGYTF. The variable domain in full, completed from reference TRBV9 and TRBJ1-2, reads DSGVTQTPKHLITATGQRVTLRCSPRSGDLSVYWYQQSLDQGLQFLIQYYNGEERAKGNILERFSAQQFPDLHSELNLSSLELGDSALYFCASSVRTGPNYGYTFGSGTRLTVV.

This chain links TRBV7-9 with TRBJ2-2; D not certain. Germline CDR1 reads SEHNR; CDR2 reads FQNEAQ (reference sequence). The CDR3 extends over 16 amino acids. V lost 8 bases and J lost 1, with 17 bases in between. CDR3: CASPFTAGLNTGELFF. The CDR3 nucleotides read TGTGCCAGCCCCTTCACGGCAGGATTGAACACCGGGGAGCTGTTTTTT.